A single sample is the source of the 21 T cell receptor beta chains below, sequenced in a study of T cells in localized non-small cell lung cancer. Sequencing was performed with immunoSEQ multiplex PCR; in TCRdb, only in-frame clones are kept and a portion is missing. Seen here are roughly 30,000 clones, 70% to 90% observed once, and the top ten hold approximately 12%. Sequenced material: peripheral blood, taken before any cancer treatment. These TCRs come from an older female donor with stage III squamous cell lung carcinoma.

This sequence joins TRBV29-1 and TRBJ2-5; 9 bases are shared with TRBD1. The V gene's germline CDR1 is SQVTM and CDR2 ANQGSEA. This CDR3 comprises 12 residues. V lost 6 bases and J lost 2; bases outside the gene matches: 1. CDR3 DNA sequence: TGCAGCGTCGACAGGGGGCAAGAGACCCAGTACTTC. As protein: CSVDRGQETQYF.

The chain joins TRBV18 to TRBJ1-1; 9 nucleotides line up with TRBD1. With V trimmed by 2 bases and J by 3 bases, 1 base remained unmatched. Germline lookup yields CDR1 KGHSH and CDR2 LQKENI. The CDR3 covers 14 residues. CDR3 loop: CASSPRQGDTEAFF. In DNA, the CDR3 is TGTGCCAGCTCACCAAGACAGGGGGACACTGAAGCTTTCTTT.

This chain links TRBV7-2 with TRBJ2-1; D possibly matches TRBD1 or TRBD2 (5 bases each). Trimming removed 5 bases at V and 9 bases at J, with 14 bases between. The CDR3 totals 13 residues. Germline V CDR1 and CDR2: SGHTA, FQGNSA. DNA for the CDR3: TGTGCCAGCAGCCCCCCGAGGGGTCTTGAGCAGTTCTTC. Amino acid sequence: CASSPPRGLEQFF.

This chain links TRBV10-1 with TRBJ2-2; D is possibly TRBD1 (6 bases). Germline V gene data show CDR1 as WNHNN and CDR2 as SYGVQD (reference sequence). This CDR3 spans 13 amino acids. The V end lost 6 bases, the J end lost 6 bases, and 11 bases lay between the germline ends. The CDR3 region is CASRTGRAGELFF. CDR3 nucleotides: TGCGCCAGCAGGACAGGCCGCGCCGGGGAGCTGTTTTTT.

This clone was observed once. The chain has TRBV6-4 and TRBJ2-2, with a possible D match to TRBD2 (5 bases). CDR1 is MRHNA and CDR2 is SNTAGT in the germline V gene. The CDR3 is 13 amino acids. Trimming removed 4 bases from V and 7 bases from J, with 10 bases in between. This chain's CDR3 is CASSVEVSGELFF. CDR3 bases: TGTGCCAGCAGTGTGGAGGTTAGCGGGGAGCTGTTTTTT.

The chain recombines TRBV20-1 with TRBJ2-7; a weak D match, TRBD1 (5 bases). There are 11 residues in the CDR3. The V end was cut by 7 bases, the J end by 1 base, with 8 bases between. Germline V gene sequence: CDR1 DFQATT, CDR2 SNEGSKA (reference sequence). For the CDR3, the DNA is TGCAGTGGGGGCGATTCCTACGAGCAGTACTTC. This encodes CSGGDSYEQYF.

V is TRBV6-6 and J is TRBJ1-4; possibly TRBD1 for D (5 bases). The CDR3 loop spans 15 amino acids. V lost 2 bases, J lost 4 bases, and 11 bases lay in between. CDR1 is MNHNY and CDR2 is SVGAGI in the germline V gene (reference sequence). CDR3 nucleotides: TGTGCCAGCAGTTACCCGGGACGGGTTAATGAAAAACTGTTTTTT. Translated: CASSYPGRVNEKLFF.

The V call is TRBV5-5, the J call TRBJ2-7; a weak D match, TRBD2 (5 bases). Trimming took off 3 bases at V and 3 bases at J, with 7 bases between the two ends. Germline CDR1 is SGHKS and CDR2 is YYEKEE (reference sequence). The length of the CDR3 is 12 residues. The CDR3 DNA follows: TGTGCCAGCAGCTCGGAGGTCTACGAGCAGTACTTC. This sequence encodes CASSSEVYEQYF. Full variable domain (remainder filled in from reference TRBV5-5 and TRBJ2-7): DAGVTQSPTHLIKTRGQQVTLRCSPISGHKSVSWYQQVLGQGPQFIFQYYEKEERGRGNFPDRFSARQFPNYSSELNVNALLLGDSALYLCASSSEVYEQYFGPGTRLTVT.

This clone was observed once. The chain links TRBV6-1 to TRBJ2-7; D unresolved. V was pared by 2 bases and J by 0 bases, with 11 bases between. This CDR3 spans 15 amino acids. Germline loops: CDR1 MNHNS, CDR2 SASEGT. As DNA, the CDR3 is TGTGCCAGCAGTGAATTAGCAACAGCCTCCTACGAGCAGTACTTC. Translating it yields CASSELATASYEQYF.

The V gene is TRBV7-3, the J gene TRBJ2-2, with D maybe TRBD2 (6 bases). Trimming cost V 5 bases and J 6 bases, with 13 bases left between them. The CDR3 is made up of 14 amino acids. CDR1 and CDR2 (germline): SGHTA, FQGTGA. CDR3 loop: CASSQGRFSGELFF. In DNA, the CDR3 is TGTGCCAGCAGCCAAGGGAGGTTTTCCGGGGAGCTGTTTTTT. The variable domain in full, with the rest retrieved from reference TRBV7-3 and TRBJ2-2, is GAGVSQTPSNKVTEKGKYVELRCDPISGHTALYWYRQSLGQGPEFLIYFQGTGAADDSGLPNDRFFAVRPEGSVSTLKIQRTERGDSAVYLCASSQGRFSGELFFGEGSRLTVL.

The chain joins TRBV29-1 to TRBJ1-1; 8 nucleotides align to TRBD1. The CDR3 has 10 amino acids. The V gene's germline CDR1 is SQVTM and CDR2 ANQGSEA. With 5 bases clipped from V and 10 bases from J, the junction kept 3 bases outside the gene matches. This chain's CDR3 is CSVWTGRAFF. The DNA for the CDR3 is TGCAGCGTTTGGACAGGGCGAGCTTTCTTT.

This clone was detected only once. Here the CDR3 DNA reads TGTGCCAGCAGCTTAATGCAGGGGGCCGGTGAGCAGTACTTC. Protein: CASSLMQGAGEQYF. J is TRBJ2-7 and V is TRBV7-2; TRBD1 agrees at 8 bases. CDR3 length equals 14 residues. J was trimmed by 7 bases and V by 2 bases; bases with no gene match: 7. Germline CDR1 reads SGHTA; CDR2 reads FQGNSA.

V is TRBV9 and J is TRBJ2-3; tentatively, D is TRBD1 (5 bases). The V end lost 0 bases, the J end lost 5 bases, and 16 bases lay between the germline ends. This CDR3 is 16 amino acids long. From germline, CDR1 is SGDLS and CDR2 YYNGEE. CDR3 region: CASSVVGPGQGDTQYF. The CDR3 DNA sequence: TGTGCCAGCAGCGTAGTGGGGCCTGGGCAGGGAGATACGCAGTATTTT.

J is TRBJ1-2 and V is TRBV5-5; D is perhaps TRBD1 (6 bases). Trimming took 4 bases from V and 3 from J, leaving 19 bases between them. From germline, CDR1 is SGHKS and CDR2 YYEKEE (reference sequence). The CDR3 is 16 amino acids. CDR3 amino acids: CASSVTFQGGYYGYTF. DNA of the CDR3: TGTGCCAGCAGCGTTACTTTCCAAGGGGGGTACTATGGCTACACCTTC. Drawing the rest from reference TRBV5-5 and TRBJ1-2, the complete variable domain is DAGVTQSPTHLIKTRGQQVTLRCSPISGHKSVSWYQQVLGQGPQFIFQYYEKEERGRGNFPDRFSARQFPNYSSELNVNALLLGDSALYLCASSVTFQGGYYGYTFGSGTRLTVV.

The rearrangement uses TRBV5-6 and TRBJ1-2, with D possibly matching TRBD1 (5 bases). The CDR3 has 12 amino acids. Germline CDR1 reads SGHDT; CDR2 reads YYEEEE. V was shortened by 4 bases and J by 4 bases, with 8 bases between the two germline ends. The CDR3, as DNA: TGTGCCAGCAGCCCCGGGACCTATGGCTACACCTTC. Translation: CASSPGTYGYTF.

The gene calls are TRBV6-5 and TRBJ1-1, with a possible D match to TRBD1 (6 bases). The CDR3 spans 13 residues. Germline V CDR1 and CDR2: MNHEY, SVGAGI. V was shortened by 4 bases and J by 5 bases, with 11 bases between the two germline ends. CDR3 sequence reads: CASSSPGETEAFF. CDR3 bases: TGTGCCAGCAGTTCCCCAGGGGAAACTGAAGCTTTCTTT.

The chain joins TRBV9 to TRBJ2-5; 9 nucleotides align to TRBD1. The CDR3 length is 15 residues. Germline lookup yields CDR1 SGDLS and CDR2 YYNGEE. The V and J ends lost 3 bases and 4 bases, in that order; junction bases with no gene match: 7. For the CDR3, the DNA is TGTGCCAGCAGCGCTGCCCCGACAGGGGGAGAGACCCAGTACTTC. Encoded protein: CASSAAPTGGETQYF.

V usage is TRBV30 and J usage is TRBJ1-1, with D perhaps matching TRBD1 (5 bases). The V gene's germline CDR1 is GTSNPN and CDR2 SVGIG (reference sequence). V lost 7 bases and J lost 2, with 11 bases in between. The CDR3 consists of 12 residues. The CDR3 DNA reads as TGTGCCTCGAAGTGGGGCAACACTGAAGCTTTCTTT. Translating gives CASKWGNTEAFF.

The CDR3 DNA is TGTGCCAGCAGTGGGACTAGCGGTTCCGAGCAGTTCTTC. It is translated as CASSGTSGSEQFF. The chain links TRBV2 to TRBJ2-1, with 10 bases lining up with TRBD2. The CDR3 consists of 13 residues. The J segment lost 10 bases and the V segment lost 4 bases, leaving 4 bases of the junction unmatched. Looked up from germline, CDR1 is SNHLY and CDR2 is FYNNEI.

V and J are TRBV4-2 and TRBJ1-3; D is unclear. The germline V and J ends were trimmed by 7 bases and 0 bases, with 7 bases remaining between them. From germline, CDR1 is LGHNA and CDR2 YNFKEQ. This CDR3 contains 13 residues. This CDR3 is CASNPGSGNTIYF. As DNA, the CDR3 is TGTGCCAGCAACCCAGGCTCTGGAAACACCATATATTTT.

This chain connects TRBV7-2 to TRBJ2-1; D is possibly TRBD2 (6 bases). CDR3 length: 14 residues. CDR1 and CDR2 from the germline V gene are SGHTA and FQGNSA. V dropped 1 base and J dropped 5 bases, with 9 bases sitting between them. The CDR3 DNA follows: TGTGCCAGCAGCTTAGTGGACTATGACAATGAGCAGTTCTTC. Translating it yields CASSLVDYDNEQFF.